The 5 T cell receptor beta chains below were found in one sample sequenced in a study of T cells in women clearing cervical HPV infection. The assay was immunoSEQ multiplex PCR, and TCRdb's table has in-frame clones only and misses some. The table lists some 20,000 clones, with about 4.6% in the top ten. Source material: blood buffy coat. Receptor source: a woman aged 18-70 years with a cervical HPV16 infection that either progressed to CIN3+ or cleared (not recorded which).

As to this clone: The missing CDR3 end, 3 residues past where the read stops, is filled in from the germline J gene. J is TRBJ2-3 and V is TRBV10-3; D tentatively reads TRBD1 or TRBD2 (5 bases each). Trimming left V 2 bases short and J 5 bases short, with 17 bases between. CDR3 length: 16 amino acids. Germline V gives CDR1 ENHRY, CDR2 SYGVKD. The CDR3 bases that were read are TGTGCCATCAGTGAGGTGGAGGCCCGAGGGGAAGATACG. It yields the protein CAISEVEARGEDT. The entire CDR3 sequence reads CAISEVEARGEDTQYF.

To note about this clone: The read gets to within 3 residues of the CDR3 end, and the germline J gene fills in the rest. The chain combines TRBV6-2 or TRBV6-3 with TRBJ2-2; no clear D. The CDR3 has 13 amino acids. CDR1 and CDR2 (germline): MNHEY, SVGEGT. V was pared by 5 bases and J by 5 bases, with 9 bases between. The DNA read from the CDR3 is TGTGCCAGCAGTATACGAAGGACCGGGGAG. Encoded protein: CASSIRRTGE. The entire CDR3 is CASSIRRTGELFF.

To note about this clone: The read terminates 3 residues before the CDR3 end, so the remaining end is supplied by the germline J gene. J is TRBJ2-7 and V is TRBV19; perhaps TRBD2 as D (7 bases). V lost 6 bases, J lost 1 base, and 13 bases lay in between. Germline loops: CDR1 LNHDA, CDR2 SQIVND (reference sequence). The CDR3 is made up of 14 amino acids. CDR3 sequence: CASSLGGTSYEQYF. CDR3 bases read: TGTGCCAGTAGCTTGGGAGGGACATCCTACGAG.

Turning to this clone: The CDR3 extends 3 residues past the end of the read, so its final part is completed from the germline J gene. This chain connects TRBV7-8 to TRBJ2-1; D unresolved. The germline gives CDR1 SGHVS, CDR2 FQNEAQ. Between the trimmed V and J ends, which lost 3 bases and 5 bases, there was a span of 8 bases. This CDR3 has 13 residues. The covered CDR3 bases are TGTGCCAGCAGCTTGTGGGCAAACAATGAG. Translating it yields CASSLWANNE. The whole CDR3 region reads CASSLWANNEQFF.

Points on this clone: With the read ending 3 residues before the CDR3 end, the germline J gene is used to fill in that end. The chain carries TRBV5-1 and TRBJ2-6; 11 positions agree with TRBD2. V lost 4 bases to trimming and J lost 0 bases; unmatched junction nucleotides: 12. The CDR3 runs 20 residues. Germline V gene sequence: CDR1 SGHRS, CDR2 YFSETQ. The CDR3 loop is CASSGTPIAGGLSGANVLTF. The CDR3 DNA, read in part, is TGCGCCAGCAGCGGCACCCCCATAGCGGGGGGGCTCTCTGGGGCCAACGTC.